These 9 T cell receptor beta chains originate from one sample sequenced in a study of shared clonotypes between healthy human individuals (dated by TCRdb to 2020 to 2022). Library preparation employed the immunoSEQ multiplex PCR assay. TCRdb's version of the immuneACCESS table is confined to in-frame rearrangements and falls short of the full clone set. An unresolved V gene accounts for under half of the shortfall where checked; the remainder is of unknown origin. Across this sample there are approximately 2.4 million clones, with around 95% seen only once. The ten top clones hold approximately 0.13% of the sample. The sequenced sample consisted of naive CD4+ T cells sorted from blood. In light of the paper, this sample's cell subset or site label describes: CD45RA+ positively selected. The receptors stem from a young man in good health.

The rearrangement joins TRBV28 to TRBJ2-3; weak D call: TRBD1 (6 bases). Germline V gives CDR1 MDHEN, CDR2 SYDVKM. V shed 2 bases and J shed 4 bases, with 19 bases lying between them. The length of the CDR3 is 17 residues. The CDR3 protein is CASSLKWGLSGADTQYF. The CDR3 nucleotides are TGTGCCAGCAGTTTAAAATGGGGCCTATCAGGGGCAGATACGCAGTATTTT.

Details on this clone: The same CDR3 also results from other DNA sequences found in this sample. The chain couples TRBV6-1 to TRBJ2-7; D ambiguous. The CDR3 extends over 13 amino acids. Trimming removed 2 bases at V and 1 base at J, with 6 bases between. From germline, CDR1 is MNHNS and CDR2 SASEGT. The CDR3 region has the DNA TGTGCCAGCAGTGAAAGCAAGTCCTACGAGCAGTACTTC. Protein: CASSESKSYEQYF.

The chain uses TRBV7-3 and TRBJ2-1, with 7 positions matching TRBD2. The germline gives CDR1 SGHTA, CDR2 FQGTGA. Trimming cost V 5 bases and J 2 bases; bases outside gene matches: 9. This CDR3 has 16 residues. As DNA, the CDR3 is TGTGCCAGCAGCCTCAACCCGGCGGGGGCCTACAATGAGCAGTTCTTC. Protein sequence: CASSLNPAGAYNEQFF.

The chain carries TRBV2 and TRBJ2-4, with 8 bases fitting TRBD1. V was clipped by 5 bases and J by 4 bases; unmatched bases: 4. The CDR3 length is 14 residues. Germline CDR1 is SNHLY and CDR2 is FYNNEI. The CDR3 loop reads CASSTTGAKNIQYF. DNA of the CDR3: TGTGCCAGCAGTACGACAGGGGCTAAAAACATTCAGTACTTC.

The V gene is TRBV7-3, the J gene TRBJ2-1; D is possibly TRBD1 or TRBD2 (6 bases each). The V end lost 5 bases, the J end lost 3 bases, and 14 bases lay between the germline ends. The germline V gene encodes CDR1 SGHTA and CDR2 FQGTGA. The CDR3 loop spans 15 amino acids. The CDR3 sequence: CASSPVRGDYNEQFF. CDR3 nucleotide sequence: TGTGCCAGCAGCCCCGTGAGGGGGGACTACAATGAGCAGTTCTTC.

CDR3 region: CASSYGGSSGIDTQYF. CDR3 nucleotide sequence: TGTGCCAGCAGCTATGGGGGGTCTAGCGGGATAGATACGCAGTATTTT. The gene calls are TRBV5-6 and TRBJ2-3; 9 nucleotides agree with TRBD2. Losses at the gene ends were 3 bases for V and 5 bases for J; bases not matched to a gene: 10. Germline V gene data show CDR1 as SGHDT and CDR2 as YYEEEE. This CDR3 region has 16 residues. The complete variable domain, with remaining parts taken from reference TRBV5-6 and TRBJ2-3, reads DAGVTQSPTHLIKTRGQQVTLRCSPKSGHDTVSWYQQALGQGPQFIFQYYEEEERQRGNFPDRFSGHQFPNYSSELNVNALLLGDSALYLCASSYGGSSGIDTQYFGPGTRLTVL.

CDR3 in DNA: TGTGCCAGCAGACAGTTCGAGGGGGCCGGGGAGCTGTTTTTT. Its protein product is CASRQFEGAGELFF. J is TRBJ2-2 and V is TRBV2; a weak D match, TRBD1 (6 bases). This CDR3 is 14 amino acids long. V was cut by 6 bases and J by 6 bases, with 14 bases left in between. Per the germline V gene, CDR1 is SNHLY and CDR2 is FYNNEI.

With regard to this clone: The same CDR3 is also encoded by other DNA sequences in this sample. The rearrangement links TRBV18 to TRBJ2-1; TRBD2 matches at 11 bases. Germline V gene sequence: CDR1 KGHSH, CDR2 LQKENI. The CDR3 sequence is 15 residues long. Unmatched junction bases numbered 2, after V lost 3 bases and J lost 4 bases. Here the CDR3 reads CASSPGLADYNEQFF. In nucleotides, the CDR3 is TGTGCCAGCTCACCGGGACTAGCGGATTACAATGAGCAGTTCTTC. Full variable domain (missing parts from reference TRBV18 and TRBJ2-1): NAGVMQNPRHLVRRRGQEARLRCSPMKGHSHVYWYRQLPEEGLKFMVYLQKENIIDESGMPKERFSAEFPKEGPSILRIQQVVRGDSAAYFCASSPGLADYNEQFFGPGTRLTVL.

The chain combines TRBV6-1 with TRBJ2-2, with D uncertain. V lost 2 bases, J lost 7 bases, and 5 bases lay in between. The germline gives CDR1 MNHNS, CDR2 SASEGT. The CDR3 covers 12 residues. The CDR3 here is CASSEYVGELFF. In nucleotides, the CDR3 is TGTGCCAGCAGTGAATATGTCGGGGAGCTGTTTTTT.